This T cell receptor beta chain emerged from a study of identical twins. This CDR3 is built from 16 residues. J was trimmed by 3 bases and V by 1 base; bases with no gene match: 3. The germline CDR1 and CDR2 sequences are SGHAT and FQDESV (reference sequence). TCRdb processed the 5' RACE reads anew with MiXCR; each CDR3 protein has one entry. The sample includes a few hundred thousand distinct CDR3 sequences, around 15% seen only once; the top ten take roughly 0.44%. These sequences were also reported in another study, on yellow fever vaccine responses in identical twins.

The receptor comes from a woman aged 18-29 years in good health. The chain combines TRBV11-1 with TRBJ2-1; 10 bases line up with TRBD2. The sequencing input was CD4+ T cells sorted from blood. The CDR3 bases are TGTGCCAGCAGCTTAGTTTGGACTAGCGGCTACAATGAGCAGTTCTTC. Protein sequence: CASSLVWTSGYNEQFF.